Sequencing of this T cell receptor beta chain was carried out in a study of control samples from healthy donors and cancer patients. The ends lost 6 bases at V and 3 bases at J; junction bases unmatched: 7. The germline CDR1 and CDR2 sequences are SNHLY and FYNNEI. This CDR3 comprises 14 residues. The method was immunoSEQ multiplex PCR; TCRdb's version includes in-frame clones alone and lacks a portion of them. This table holds about 69,000 clones, roughly 89% found once. Material: PBMCs. The sequence came from a man aged 55 to 70 with colorectal cancer. The V call is TRBV2, the J call TRBJ2-5; 7 positions match TRBD1. The CDR3 protein is CASRVRGIEETQYF. The CDR3 DNA reads as TGTGCCAGCAGGGTCAGGGGGATAGAAGAGACCCAGTACTTC.